A single sample gave rise to the 7 T cell receptor beta chains below, sequenced in a study of blood T cells in healthy people across ages. Then a second PCR, running roughly 6 to 12 cycles, was carried out with a sample-barcoded 5' primer and a J-beta primer mix. TCRdb re-called the 5' RACE reads with MiXCR, one entry per CDR3 protein. The sample records under 1,000,000 distinct CDR3 sequences, 30% to 45% being singletons. Source material: blood. All receptors come from a man between 18 and 29 years old in good health.

This clonotype occurred a few times. The CDR3 sequence is CSARDRTSGGTDTQYF. CDR3 coding DNA: TGCAGTGCTAGAGATCGTACTAGCGGGGGCACAGATACGCAGTATTTT. The chain combines TRBV20-1 with TRBJ2-3, with 10 bases that match TRBD2. The CDR3 is 16 amino acids. The V gene's germline CDR1 is DFQATT and CDR2 SNEGSKA (reference sequence). V shed 0 bases, J shed 1 base, and the junction held 4 bases outside the gene matches.

This chain joins TRBV13 and TRBJ1-3; TRBD1 aligns across 8 bases. This CDR3 contains 14 residues. V was pared by 2 bases and J by 6 bases, with 3 bases of the junction left unmatched. Germline V gene sequence: CDR1 PRHDT, CDR2 FYEKMQ (reference sequence). The CDR3: CASSLPGGENTIYF. The CDR3 DNA follows: TGTGCCAGCAGCTTACCAGGGGGCGAAAACACCATATATTTT.

Concerning this clonotype: This sequence may be a read error, since a much larger clone differs from it by one base. V is TRBV4-2 and J is TRBJ2-6; D could derive from TRBD1 or TRBD2 (6 bases each). The CDR3 spans 17 residues. The germline CDR1 and CDR2 sequences are LGHNA and YNFKEQ. The DNA for the CDR3 is TGTGCCAGCAGCACTCAGACCACAGGGACTGGGGCCGACGTCCTGACTTTC. Protein: CASSTQTTGTGADVLTF.

At least ten counts were recorded for this clonotype. The gene calls are TRBV7-2 and TRBJ2-3; the D is unclear. This CDR3 spans 13 amino acids. In germline, CDR1 is SGHTA, CDR2 FQGNSA. V was trimmed by 7 bases and J by 2 bases, leaving 10 bases between them. As DNA, the CDR3 is TGTGCCAGCAATCTCGGAAACACAGATACGCAGTATTTT. It encodes CASNLGNTDTQYF.

V gene TRBV12-3 or TRBV12-4 combines with J gene TRBJ2-7; D might be TRBD1 (5 bases). Trimming took off 5 bases at V and 6 bases at J, with 20 bases between the two ends. The CDR3 contains 15 residues. The CDR3 nucleotides read TGTGCCAGCAGTGCGGTGGGCAGGGCCTCAACCGAGCAGTACTTC. Translation: CASSAVGRASTEQYF.

This chain links TRBV14 with TRBJ2-5; D remains ambiguous. CDR1 is SGHDN and CDR2 is FVKESK in the germline V gene. With 5 bases removed from V and 11 bases from J, the gap between germline ends came to 18 bases. This CDR3 spans 13 amino acids. The CDR3 spells CASSKSLEAEQYF. CDR3 sequence (DNA): TGTGCCAGCAGCAAATCTCTCGAGGCTGAGCAGTACTTC. Based on the CDR3 plus reference TRBV14 and TRBJ2-5, the full variable domain is EAGVTQFPSHSVIEKGQTVTLRCDPISGHDNLYWYRRVMGKEIKFLLHFVKESKQDESGMPNNRFLAERTGGTYSTLKVQPAELEDSGVYFCASSKSLEAEQYFGPGTRLLVL.

This clonotype was observed a few times. The chain recombines TRBV5-6 with TRBJ2-7; 10 nucleotides line up with TRBD1. Per germline, CDR1 SGHDT and CDR2 YYEEEE. The CDR3 has 15 residues. V lost 5 bases, J lost 5 bases, and 10 bases stayed unmatched. The DNA for the CDR3 is TGTGCCAGCAGAAGTCTGGGACAGGGGATCCACGAGCAGTACTTC. This gives the protein CASRSLGQGIHEQYF.